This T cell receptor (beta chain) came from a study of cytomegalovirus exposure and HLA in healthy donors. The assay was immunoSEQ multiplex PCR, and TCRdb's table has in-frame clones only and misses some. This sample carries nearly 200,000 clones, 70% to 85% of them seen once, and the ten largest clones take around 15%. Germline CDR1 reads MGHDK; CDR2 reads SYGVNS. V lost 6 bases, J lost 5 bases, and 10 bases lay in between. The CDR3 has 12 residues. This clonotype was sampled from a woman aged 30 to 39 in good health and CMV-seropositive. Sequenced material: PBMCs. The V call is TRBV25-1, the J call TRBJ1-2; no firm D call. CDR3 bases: TGTGCCAGCAGGGAGGAGCCTTATGGCTACACCTTC. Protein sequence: CASREEPYGYTF.